This T cell receptor (beta chain) was sequenced for a study of CD8+ T cells in alopecia areata. This clone was detected only a few times. CDR3 length: 14 residues. J gave up 4 bases and V 5 bases, and 6 bases lay outside the gene matches. Germline CDR1 reads LNHDA; CDR2 reads SQIVND (reference sequence). cDNA prepared by RNA extraction and subsequent reverse transcription served as the template for sequencing. Assay used: immunoSEQ multiplex PCR; TCRdb lists only in-frame clones, some missing. This sample carries more than 200,000 clones, roughly two thirds of them seen once, and the ten largest clones take more than 0.95%.

The TCR sequence derives from a human donor with alopecia areata. The sequences come from CD4+ T cells sorted from blood, collected at week 0. This chain connects TRBV19 to TRBJ2-3; TRBD1 agrees at 7 bases. This chain's CDR3 is CASSRTGLPDTQYF. The CDR3 coding sequence is TGTGCCAGTAGTCGGACAGGTCTCCCAGATACGCAGTATTTT.